The clone carrying this T cell receptor (beta chain) was recorded a few times. Its cognate antigen is unknown. The TCR alpha and TCR beta cDNA libraries, bearing sample barcodes and UMIs, were generated by 5'RACE using constant-segment primers. TCRdb called the 5' RACE reads again in MiXCR, with one record for every CDR3 protein. The sample lists 150,000 to 200,000 distinct CDR3 sequences, roughly 15% occurring once. This sample was included in a study of T-cell memory formation after mild COVID-19. Overall study: Each donor largely had its own TCR clusters. Study-level points and caveats: That cross-reactive memory joined was suggested by some responding clones appearing in pre-infection memory. Confirmation was lacking for SARS-CoV-2 specificity of second-wave clones that peaked on day 37.

The germline gives CDR1 MGHRA, CDR2 YSYEKL. CDR3 length: 14 residues. Trimming removed 2 bases from V and 1 base from J, with 8 bases in between. The receptor was isolated from an adult woman who had mild COVID-19 (a few samples of this study predate the infection). Cell type and time point are not known. The gene calls are TRBV4-1 and TRBJ2-5; D is unresolved. Sequencing used PBMCs or a T cell subset sorted from them (not recorded which). The CDR3 protein is CASSQKDFQETQYF. CDR3 in DNA: TGCGCCAGCAGCCAAAAAGACTTCCAAGAGACCCAGTACTTC.